The rows below give T cell receptor beta chains drawn from one sample of a study of blood T cell repertoires in COVID-19. Sequencing used immunoSEQ multiplex PCR; TCRdb keeps in-frame clones, though not all of them. This table holds roughly 40,000 clones, 90% found once. Sequencing was done on a sample of peripheral blood. The receptors were gathered from a middle-aged man with active COVID-19. The CDR3 runs from the conserved cysteine through the conserved F or W. D genes are given only for firm matches. The size field is filled for only some rows; it gives once, few, many or a size class.

d_gene: -
abundance: few
v_gene: TRBV6-5
j_gene: TRBJ1-1
CDR3aa: CASWRWGVMNTEAFF
CDR3nt: TGTGCCAGCTGGCGGTGGGGGGTGATGAACACTGAAGCTTTCTTT

d_gene: TRBD1
abundance: -
v_gene: TRBV3-1/TRBV3-2
j_gene: TRBJ1-2
CDR3aa: CASSRTGVGYGYTF
CDR3nt: TGTGCCAGCAGCCGGACAGGGGTTGGTTATGGCTACACCTTC

d_gene: -
abundance: -
v_gene: TRBV6-5
j_gene: TRBJ2-2
CDR3aa: CASRDSANTGELFF
CDR3nt: TGTGCCAGCAGGGACAGCGCGAACACCGGGGAGCTGTTTTTT

d_gene: TRBD1
abundance: -
v_gene: TRBV4-1
j_gene: TRBJ1-4
CDR3aa: CASSQGTGMTNEKLFF
CDR3nt: TGCGCCAGCAGCCAAGGGACAGGGATGACTAATGAAAAACTGTTTTTT

d_gene: TRBD2
abundance: -
v_gene: TRBV2
j_gene: TRBJ2-3
CDR3aa: CASRWTSRDTQYF
CDR3nt: TGTGCCAGCAGGTGGACTAGCCGAGATACGCAGTATTTT

d_gene: -
abundance: -
v_gene: TRBV7-6
j_gene: TRBJ1-5
CDR3aa: CASSLGVDSVQPQHF
CDR3nt: TGTGCCAGCAGCTTAGGTGTGGACAGCGTCCAGCCCCAGCATTTT

d_gene: -
abundance: -
v_gene: TRBV6-6
j_gene: TRBJ1-5
CDR3aa: CASSSPWGGSNQPQHF
CDR3nt: TGTGCCAGCAGTTCCCCGTGGGGAGGCAGCAATCAGCCCCAGCATTTT

d_gene: -
abundance: -
v_gene: TRBV4-1
j_gene: TRBJ2-5
CDR3aa: CASSQVQVPKTQYF
CDR3nt: TGCGCCAGCAGCCAAGTACAGGTTCCAAAGACCCAGTACTTC

d_gene: TRBD2
abundance: -
v_gene: TRBV9
j_gene: TRBJ2-3
CDR3aa: CASSPGTSSLTDTQYF
CDR3nt: TGTGCCAGCAGCCCGGGGACTAGTTCCCTCACAGATACGCAGTATTTT

d_gene: -
abundance: -
v_gene: TRBV5-4
j_gene: TRBJ2-2
CDR3aa: CASSLLRPRGYTGELFF
CDR3nt: TGTGCCAGCAGCCTACTACGACCCAGGGGATACACCGGGGAGCTGTTTTTT

d_gene: TRBD1
abundance: -
v_gene: TRBV6-5
j_gene: TRBJ1-1
CDR3aa: CASSYQTGGGTEAFF
CDR3nt: TGTGCCAGCAGTTACCAGACAGGGGGTGGGACTGAAGCTTTCTTT

d_gene: -
abundance: -
v_gene: TRBV14
j_gene: TRBJ1-2
CDR3aa: CASSKLSRGDGYTF
CDR3nt: TGTGCCAGCAGCAAACTATCCCGGGGGGATGGCTACACCTTC

d_gene: TRBD1
abundance: once
v_gene: TRBV7-9
j_gene: TRBJ2-4
CDR3aa: CASSSDRGHRYIQYF
CDR3nt: TGTGCCAGCAGCTCAGACAGGGGGCACAGGTACATTCAGTACTTC

d_gene: -
abundance: -
v_gene: TRBV28
j_gene: TRBJ2-7
CDR3aa: CASSFILKGDYEQYF
CDR3nt: TGTGCCAGCAGTTTTATATTAAAGGGAGACTACGAGCAGTACTTC

d_gene: -
abundance: -
v_gene: TRBV7-2
j_gene: TRBJ2-5
CDR3aa: CASSRGEETQYF
CDR3nt: TGTGCCAGCAGCCGGGGAGAAGAGACCCAGTACTTC

d_gene: TRBD1
abundance: -
v_gene: TRBV13
j_gene: TRBJ2-1
CDR3aa: CASSINDRGLPKEQFF
CDR3nt: TGTGCCAGCAGCATAAACGACAGGGGGCTGCCTAAAGAGCAGTTCTTC

d_gene: TRBD2
abundance: -
v_gene: TRBV6-2/TRBV6-3
j_gene: TRBJ2-1
CDR3aa: CASTPELAGSPSSYNEQFF
CDR3nt: TGTGCCAGCACCCCTGAGTTAGCGGGGTCCCCTAGCTCCTACAATGAGCAGTTCTTC

d_gene: TRBD2
abundance: -
v_gene: TRBV7-9
j_gene: TRBJ2-3
CDR3aa: CASRRTSGSSTDTQYF
CDR3nt: TGTGCCAGCAGGCGCACTAGCGGGTCTAGCACAGATACGCAGTATTTT

d_gene: TRBD1
abundance: -
v_gene: TRBV18
j_gene: TRBJ1-6
CDR3aa: CASSPSTGISSPLHF
CDR3nt: TGTGCCAGCTCACCATCGACAGGGATAAGTTCACCCCTCCACTTT

d_gene: TRBD1
abundance: -
v_gene: TRBV7-9
j_gene: TRBJ2-5
CDR3aa: CASSLMGRGQETQYF
CDR3nt: TGTGCCAGCAGCTTAATGGGCAGGGGGCAAGAGACCCAGTACTTC

d_gene: TRBD2
abundance: -
v_gene: TRBV7-9
j_gene: TRBJ2-7
CDR3aa: CASSLWLAGVHEQYF
CDR3nt: TGTGCCAGCAGCTTATGGCTAGCGGGGGTCCACGAGCAGTACTTC

d_gene: -
abundance: -
v_gene: TRBV19
j_gene: TRBJ1-5
CDR3aa: CASSIEFRQPNQPQHF
CDR3nt: TGTGCCAGTAGTATTGAATTTCGACAGCCCAATCAGCCCCAGCATTTT

d_gene: -
abundance: -
v_gene: TRBV6-5
j_gene: TRBJ1-3
CDR3aa: CASSYGSNSGNTIYF
CDR3nt: TGTGCCAGCAGTTACGGCAGCAACAGCGGAAACACCATATATTTT

d_gene: -
abundance: -
v_gene: TRBV5-1
j_gene: TRBJ2-7
CDR3aa: CASSPVTGIDEQYF
CDR3nt: TGCGCCAGCAGCCCCGTCACAGGTATAGACGAGCAGTACTTC

d_gene: TRBD2
abundance: once
v_gene: TRBV7-3
j_gene: TRBJ2-3
CDR3aa: CASSATRGGSTDTQYF
CDR3nt: TGTGCCAGCAGCGCCACCCGCGGGGGGAGCACAGATACGCAGTATTTT

d_gene: -
abundance: -
v_gene: TRBV5-1
j_gene: TRBJ1-1
CDR3aa: CASSFRRPAGEKVTEAFF
CDR3nt: TGCGCCAGCAGCTTTAGGCGTCCGGCAGGGGAAAAGGTCACTGAAGCTTTCTTT

d_gene: -
abundance: -
v_gene: TRBV19
j_gene: TRBJ1-6
CDR3aa: CASRPDGSYGSPLHF
CDR3nt: TGTGCCAGTAGACCAGACGGGAGTTATGGTTCACCCCTCCACTTT

d_gene: -
abundance: -
v_gene: TRBV11-2
j_gene: TRBJ2-7
CDR3aa: CASSFARRQGGTYEQYF
CDR3nt: TGTGCCAGCAGCTTTGCCCGAAGACAGGGAGGAACCTACGAGCAGTACTTC

d_gene: TRBD1
abundance: once
v_gene: TRBV4-1
j_gene: TRBJ1-2
CDR3aa: CASSQTGTGDLGYGYTF
CDR3nt: TGCGCCAGCAGCCAAACCGGGACAGGAGATTTAGGCTATGGCTACACCTTC

d_gene: TRBD2
abundance: -
v_gene: TRBV6-1
j_gene: TRBJ2-3
CDR3aa: CASSAQIAGGPRDTQYF
CDR3nt: TGTGCCAGCAGTGCCCAGATAGCGGGGGGGCCTCGAGATACGCAGTATTTT

d_gene: TRBD1
abundance: -
v_gene: TRBV5-3
j_gene: TRBJ1-5
CDR3aa: CATMDRVAYSNQPQHF
CDR3nt: TGTGCCACCATGGACAGGGTCGCTTATAGCAATCAGCCCCAGCATTTT

d_gene: -
abundance: -
v_gene: TRBV27
j_gene: TRBJ2-7
CDR3aa: CATSRAREYHEQYF
CDR3nt: TGTGCCACCTCCCGGGCCAGGGAATACCACGAGCAGTACTTC

d_gene: -
abundance: -
v_gene: TRBV6-6
j_gene: TRBJ1-2
CDR3aa: CASSQESPAQDGYTF
CDR3nt: TGTGCCAGCAGTCAAGAGTCCCCTGCGCAGGATGGCTACACCTTC

d_gene: -
abundance: -
v_gene: TRBV6-2/TRBV6-3
j_gene: TRBJ1-1
CDR3aa: CASSPHQGTEAFF
CDR3nt: TGTGCCAGCAGCCCACACCAGGGAACTGAAGCTTTCTTT

d_gene: -
abundance: -
v_gene: TRBV6-5
j_gene: TRBJ2-5
CDR3aa: CASSRTLGETQYF
CDR3nt: TGTGCCAGCAGTAGGACTCTTGGGGAGACCCAGTACTTC

d_gene: -
abundance: once
v_gene: TRBV11-2
j_gene: TRBJ1-2
CDR3aa: CASSNRPQGTANYGYTF
CDR3nt: TGTGCCAGCAGCAACCGCCCGCAGGGAACAGCTAACTATGGCTACACCTTC

d_gene: TRBD1
abundance: -
v_gene: TRBV19
j_gene: TRBJ1-5
CDR3aa: CASNDRVQSSNQPQHF
CDR3nt: TGTGCCAGTAACGACAGGGTACAGAGCAGCAATCAGCCCCAGCATTTT

d_gene: TRBD1
abundance: -
v_gene: TRBV6-5
j_gene: TRBJ1-6
CDR3aa: CASSLNGQGNNSPLHF
CDR3nt: TGTGCCAGCAGTTTAAACGGACAGGGGAATAATTCACCCCTCCACTTT

d_gene: -
abundance: -
v_gene: TRBV5-1
j_gene: TRBJ2-2
CDR3aa: CASSEGVNTGELFF
CDR3nt: TGCGCCAGCAGCGAGGGGGTGAACACCGGGGAGCTGTTTTTT

d_gene: -
abundance: -
v_gene: TRBV6-4
j_gene: TRBJ1-5
CDR3aa: CARRGHLKNQPQHF
CDR3nt: TGTGCCAGACGCGGACACCTGAAAAATCAGCCCCAGCATTTT

d_gene: -
abundance: -
v_gene: TRBV7-2
j_gene: TRBJ1-6
CDR3aa: CASSSGVNSPLHF
CDR3nt: TGTGCCAGCAGCTCGGGGGTTAATTCACCCCTCCACTTT

d_gene: -
abundance: -
v_gene: TRBV10-3
j_gene: TRBJ1-3
CDR3aa: CASRETDSGNTIYF
CDR3nt: TGTGCCAGTCGGGAAACGGACTCTGGAAACACCATATATTTT

d_gene: TRBD1
abundance: -
v_gene: TRBV18
j_gene: TRBJ2-1
CDR3aa: CASSAGTGPNEQFF
CDR3nt: TGTGCCAGCTCAGCCGGGACAGGCCCCAATGAGCAGTTCTTC

d_gene: -
abundance: -
v_gene: TRBV6-5
j_gene: TRBJ1-1
CDR3aa: CASSLQGATEAFF
CDR3nt: TGTGCCAGCAGTTTACAGGGAGCCACTGAAGCTTTCTTT

d_gene: -
abundance: -
v_gene: TRBV5-8
j_gene: TRBJ1-3
CDR3aa: CASSLGQRTPGNTIYF
CDR3nt: TGTGCCAGCAGCTTGGGTCAAAGGACACCCGGAAACACCATATATTTT

d_gene: TRBD1
abundance: -
v_gene: TRBV5-1
j_gene: TRBJ1-2
CDR3aa: CASSGGQGPTYGYTF
CDR3nt: TGCGCCAGCAGCGGAGGACAGGGGCCGACTTATGGCTACACCTTC

d_gene: -
abundance: -
v_gene: TRBV6-6
j_gene: TRBJ2-7
CDR3aa: CASSFGTPQSSSEQYF
CDR3nt: TGTGCCAGCAGTTTTGGGACACCCCAATCCTCCTCCGAGCAGTACTTC

d_gene: -
abundance: once
v_gene: TRBV28
j_gene: TRBJ1-5
CDR3aa: CASSSPAGGNQPQHF
CDR3nt: TGTGCCAGCAGTTCCCCGGCAGGGGGCAATCAGCCCCAGCATTTT

d_gene: -
abundance: -
v_gene: TRBV3-1/TRBV3-2
j_gene: TRBJ1-1
CDR3aa: CASSQDFSDTLNTEAFF
CDR3nt: TGTGCCAGCAGCCAAGACTTTTCCGACACCTTGAACACTGAAGCTTTCTTT